The rows below give T cell receptor beta chains drawn from one sample of a study of tumor-infiltrating lymphocytes in primary liver carcinoma. TCRdb passed the multiplex PCR reads through MiXCR, listing each CDR3 protein once. Here the sample spans 300,000 to 350,000 distinct CDR3 sequences, 65% being singletons. Material: peripheral blood. These receptors all stem from a man aged 40-55 years with primary liver carcinoma and hepatitis B virus infection. Each CDR3 is given with its conserved first and last residue. Each record gives: clone size, V gene, J gene, D gene, CDR3 protein, CDR3 DNA. The D gene is left open where the match is weak. The listing skips clone size in some rows; elsewhere it reads once, few, many or a size class.

abundance: few
v_gene: TRBV11-3
j_gene: TRBJ2-1
d_gene: -
CDR3aa: CASSLGVSNNGEFF
CDR3nt: TGTGCCAGCAGCTTAGGCGTCTCGAACAATGGAGAGTTCTTC

abundance: -
v_gene: TRBV7-6
j_gene: TRBJ1-1
d_gene: TRBD1
CDR3aa: CASSAPGQGWGPFF
CDR3nt: TGTGCCAGCAGCGCGCCGGGACAGGGTTGGGGCCCTTTCTTT

abundance: -
v_gene: TRBV5-6
j_gene: TRBJ2-4
d_gene: -
CDR3aa: CASSLGGGGMTKNIQYF
CDR3nt: TGTGCCAGCAGCTTGGGAGGGGGGGGCATGACCAAAAACATTCAGTACTTC

abundance: once
v_gene: TRBV11-2
j_gene: TRBJ1-4
d_gene: -
CDR3aa: CANSPSPDRLADEKLFF
CDR3nt: TGTGCCAACAGCCCAAGCCCAGATAGGTTGGCTGATGAAAAACTGTTTTTT

abundance: -
v_gene: TRBV11-2
j_gene: TRBJ2-1
d_gene: -
CDR3aa: CASTNPEAHNEQFF
CDR3nt: TGTGCCAGCACCAACCCGGAGGCCCATAATGAGCAGTTCTTC

abundance: -
v_gene: TRBV11-2
j_gene: TRBJ2-1
d_gene: -
CDR3aa: CASSHPRHREQFF
CDR3nt: TGTGCCAGCAGCCATCCCCGACACAGGGAGCAGTTCTTC

abundance: -
v_gene: TRBV5-5
j_gene: TRBJ2-7
d_gene: -
CDR3aa: CASRPIAGQPCCEQYF
CDR3nt: TGTGCCAGCAGACCCATCGCAGGACAACCCTGCTGCGAGCAGTACTTC

abundance: -
v_gene: TRBV6-1
j_gene: TRBJ2-1
d_gene: -
CDR3aa: CASSTTGYEQFF
CDR3nt: TGTGCCAGCAGCACCACGGGATATGAGCAGTTCTTC

abundance: few
v_gene: TRBV30
j_gene: TRBJ1-2
d_gene: -
CDR3aa: CALNNRAPANGYTF
CDR3nt: TGTGCCTTAAATAACAGGGCCCCGGCTAATGGCTACACCTTC

abundance: few
v_gene: TRBV13
j_gene: TRBJ2-3
d_gene: -
CDR3aa: CASSRPLGLWGTDTQYF
CDR3nt: TGTGCCAGCAGCCGCCCATTGGGGTTGTGGGGCACAGATACGCAGTATTTT

abundance: -
v_gene: TRBV11-2
j_gene: TRBJ2-7
d_gene: -
CDR3aa: CISSLGRRPYEQYF
CDR3nt: TGTATCAGCAGCTTAGGGCGTAGGCCCTACGAGCAGTACTTC

abundance: -
v_gene: TRBV29-1
j_gene: TRBJ2-5
d_gene: TRBD1
CDR3aa: CCVNDRGRLETQYF
CDR3nt: TGCTGCGTTAATGATAGGGGGCGGTTGGAGACCCAGTACTTC

abundance: -
v_gene: TRBV11-2
j_gene: TRBJ2-5
d_gene: -
CDR3aa: CVSSLRGRQGGQETQYF
CDR3nt: TGTGTCAGCAGCCTCCGAGGACGGCAGGGGGGACAAGAGACCCAATACTTC

abundance: -
v_gene: TRBV7-8
j_gene: TRBJ2-2
d_gene: -
CDR3aa: CASSVGNAGELFF
CDR3nt: TGTGCCAGCAGCGTCGGGAACGCCGGGGAGCTGTTTTTT

abundance: -
v_gene: TRBV11-2
j_gene: TRBJ1-1
d_gene: -
CDR3aa: CANSLYQKEAFF
CDR3nt: TGTGCCAACAGCTTATATCAAAAGGAGGCTTTCTTT

abundance: few
v_gene: TRBV10-3
j_gene: TRBJ2-1
d_gene: -
CDR3aa: CAISDLKSGVYNEQFF
CDR3nt: TGTGCCATCAGTGATCTTAAATCGGGGGTTTACAATGAGCAGTTCTTC

abundance: many
v_gene: TRBV6-5
j_gene: TRBJ1-5
d_gene: TRBD1
CDR3aa: CASSYPPAGQGNGSNQPQHF
CDR3nt: TGTGCCAGCAGTTACCCCCCAGCTGGACAGGGCAATGGAAGCAATCAGCCCCAGCATTTT

abundance: -
v_gene: TRBV28
j_gene: TRBJ1-2
d_gene: TRBD1
CDR3aa: CASRVNTGDGYTF
CDR3nt: TGTGCCAGCAGGGTAAATACAGGGGACGGCTACACCTTC

abundance: few
v_gene: TRBV2
j_gene: TRBJ2-7
d_gene: -
CDR3aa: CASTPDYEQYF
CDR3nt: TGTGCCAGTACCCCCGATTACGAGCAGTACTTC

abundance: -
v_gene: TRBV11-1
j_gene: TRBJ1-1
d_gene: -
CDR3aa: CASSLRSGDTEAFF
CDR3nt: TGTGCCAGCAGCTTAAGGTCGGGGGACACTGAAGCTTTCTTT

abundance: once
v_gene: TRBV11-1
j_gene: TRBJ2-7
d_gene: TRBD2
CDR3aa: CASSLGWTSRTPEEQYF
CDR3nt: TGTGCCAGCAGCTTAGGCTGGACTAGCCGTACCCCAGAGGAGCAATACTTC

abundance: -
v_gene: TRBV12-3/TRBV12-4
j_gene: TRBJ2-2
d_gene: -
CDR3aa: CASSVLGGGELFF
CDR3nt: TGTGCCAGTTCCGTTTTAGGAGGAGGGGAGCTGTTTTTT